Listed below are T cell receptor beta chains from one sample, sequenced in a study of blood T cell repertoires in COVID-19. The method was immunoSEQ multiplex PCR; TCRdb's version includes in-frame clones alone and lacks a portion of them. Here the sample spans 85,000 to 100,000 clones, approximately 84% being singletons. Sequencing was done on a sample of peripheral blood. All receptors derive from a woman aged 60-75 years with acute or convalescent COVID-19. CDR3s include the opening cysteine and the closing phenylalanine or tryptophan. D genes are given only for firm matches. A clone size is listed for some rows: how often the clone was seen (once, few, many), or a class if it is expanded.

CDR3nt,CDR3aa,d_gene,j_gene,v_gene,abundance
TGTGCCTGGAGTAATCAGGGGAGAACTAATGAAAAACTGTTTTTT,CAWSNQGRTNEKLFF,-,TRBJ1-4,TRBV30,-
TGTGCCAGCAGTTTCGGGACAGTGAACACTGAAGCTTTCTTT,CASSFGTVNTEAFF,TRBD1,TRBJ1-1,TRBV28,-
TGTGCCAGCAGCCAAGGGGGCAGGGTTGCAATGAACACTGAAGCTTTCTTT,CASSQGGRVAMNTEAFF,-,TRBJ1-1,TRBV3-1/TRBV3-2,-
TGTGCCAGCAGCTTAGAAAGGGGGAATCAGCCCCAGCATTTT,CASSLERGNQPQHF,-,TRBJ1-5,TRBV7-2,-
TGTGCCAGCAGTCGAGGTGAGCCCCAGCATTTT,CASSRGEPQHF,-,TRBJ1-5,TRBV28,few
TGCGCCAGCACCTCCCCCACTAGTTTCTACTCCGGGGCCAACGTCCTGACTTTC,CASTSPTSFYSGANVLTF,-,TRBJ2-6,TRBV5-1,-
TGTGCCACAACCGTCACCAGGGGAAATGAGCAGTTCTTC,CATTVTRGNEQFF,-,TRBJ2-1,TRBV10-3,few
TGCGCCAGCAGCTCACAGGGACCCGGGGAGCTGTTTTTT,CASSSQGPGELFF,-,TRBJ2-2,TRBV5-1,-
TGTGCCTGGACGCGGGGGGCGGGGAATTCACCCCTCCACTTT,CAWTRGAGNSPLHF,-,TRBJ1-6,TRBV30,-
TGTGCCAGCAGGCAGACAGGGACGGAGACCCAGTACTTC,CASRQTGTETQYF,TRBD1,TRBJ2-5,TRBV28,-
TGTGCCAGCAGCCAAGTGGGAGGGGGGTCCTCTGGAAACACCATATATTTT,CASSQVGGGSSGNTIYF,-,TRBJ1-3,TRBV3-1/TRBV3-2,once
TGTGCCAGCTCATCGACAGGTTGGGGGACTGAAGCTTTCTTT,CASSSTGWGTEAFF,-,TRBJ1-1,TRBV18,-
TGTGCCAGCAGACCAATTCCACTGGGGCACTATGGCTACACCTTC,CASRPIPLGHYGYTF,-,TRBJ1-2,TRBV28,-
TGCAGTGCCAGTGAAGGGGGCGCTTATAATTCACCCCTCCACTTT,CSASEGGAYNSPLHF,TRBD1,TRBJ1-6,TRBV20-1,-
TGTGCCAGCAGTGAAGGGGGAGGTGGCAATCAGCCCCAGCATTTT,CASSEGGGGNQPQHF,-,TRBJ1-5,TRBV2,-
TGTGCCAGCAGCGTAGAGCCAGGGGGCCGAAATGAGCAGTTCTTC,CASSVEPGGRNEQFF,TRBD1,TRBJ2-1,TRBV9,-
TGTGCCAGCAGCATGTATAGCAATCAGCCCCAGCATTTT,CASSMYSNQPQHF,-,TRBJ1-5,TRBV7-3,-
TGTGCCAGCAGTTACTCAATAGGACAGGGGTACAATGAGCAGTTCTTC,CASSYSIGQGYNEQFF,TRBD1,TRBJ2-1,TRBV6-5,-
TGTGCCAGCAGTGAAGCGCTTCTGGGGGGGCATGGCTACACCTTC,CASSEALLGGHGYTF,-,TRBJ1-2,TRBV2,-
TGTGCCAGCTGGGGTTGGGGGGGCAGCACAGATACGCAGTATTTT,CASWGWGGSTDTQYF,-,TRBJ2-3,TRBV6-5,-
TGTGCCTGGACTAATAACGCCTACGAGCAGTACTTC,CAWTNNAYEQYF,-,TRBJ2-7,TRBV30,-
TGTGCCAGCAGCTTAAACCCCCAGGGGAGACATGGCTACACCTTC,CASSLNPQGRHGYTF,-,TRBJ1-2,TRBV7-3,once
TGTGCCACCTCTAGCGGGGGAAACCAAGAGACCCAGTACTTC,CATSSGGNQETQYF,TRBD2,TRBJ2-5,TRBV7-2,-
TGCGCCAGCAGCTGGGGTGGGGGCACGGGAAACTATGGCTACACCTTC,CASSWGGGTGNYGYTF,-,TRBJ1-2,TRBV5-1,once
TGTGCCAGCAGAACTGCAACCGGGGAGCTGTTTTTT,CASRTATGELFF,-,TRBJ2-2,TRBV7-9,-
TGCAGTGCTAGTGCCGGGCCCGGAGGGGGCAATCAGCCCCAGCATTTT,CSASAGPGGGNQPQHF,-,TRBJ1-5,TRBV20-1,-
TGTGCCAGCTCCCTGACGAGGTATAGCAATCAGCCCCAGCATTTT,CASSLTRYSNQPQHF,-,TRBJ1-5,TRBV18,-
TGTGCCAGCAGCCCGACGAGGGGGAACCTCTACGAGCAGTACTTC,CASSPTRGNLYEQYF,-,TRBJ2-7,TRBV14,-
TGTGCCAGCAGTTACCCCCAGGGATCTGGAAACACCATATATTTT,CASSYPQGSGNTIYF,-,TRBJ1-3,TRBV6-5,-
TGTGCCAGCAGCTTATCCCGGGGTGGCGATGAGCAGTTCTTC,CASSLSRGGDEQFF,-,TRBJ2-1,TRBV7-9,-
TGTGCCAGCAGTTACCGGTGGACAGGGGGACCAGATACGCAGTATTTT,CASSYRWTGGPDTQYF,TRBD1,TRBJ2-3,TRBV6-5,-
TGTGCCACCAGCAGAGATCTTAGGGGCCGGGATGAAAAACTGTTTTTT,CATSRDLRGRDEKLFF,-,TRBJ1-4,TRBV15,-
TGTGCCAGCAGTCGTACTCATCGGACAAAGGAAGCTTTCTTT,CASSRTHRTKEAFF,-,TRBJ1-1,TRBV27,few
TGCAGCGCCAAACCTCGGGAAATCCAATCCATGAACACTGAAGCTTTCTTT,CSAKPREIQSMNTEAFF,-,TRBJ1-1,TRBV29-1,once
TGTGCCAGCAGTCTTGCTAGCGGGGGGGCCGCAGATACGCAGTATTTT,CASSLASGGAADTQYF,TRBD2,TRBJ2-3,TRBV2,-
TGTGCCAGCAGCTTGGCGCCCAGCGGGGGCACAGATACGCAGTATTTT,CASSLAPSGGTDTQYF,TRBD2,TRBJ2-3,TRBV5-4,-
TGTGCCAGCAGCAAGTGGACTAGCGGGGGGCGTAGTGTACGGAATGAGCAGTTCTTC,CASSKWTSGGRSVRNEQFF,TRBD2,TRBJ2-1,TRBV7-2,-
TGTGCCAGCAGTTTATCCCCGGGTGGCGCCAATGAAAAACTGTTTTTT,CASSLSPGGANEKLFF,-,TRBJ1-4,TRBV27,-
TGCGCCAGCAGCCAAGATTTACCCAGGGGGGCCTATGGCTACACCTTC,CASSQDLPRGAYGYTF,TRBD1,TRBJ1-2,TRBV4-1,-
TGTGCTAGTGAGCCGGGACACCCCATAGGGGCTTTCTTT,CASEPGHPIGAFF,-,TRBJ1-1,TRBV12-5,-
TGCGCCAGCAGCTCGGACAGGAACACCGGGGAGCTGTTTTTT,CASSSDRNTGELFF,-,TRBJ2-2,TRBV5-1,-
TGTGCCAGCAGTTTTAGCCGACAGGCCTACTCCTATAATTCACCCCTCCACTTT,CASSFSRQAYSYNSPLHF,-,TRBJ1-6,TRBV27,-
TGTGCCAGCAAAAACCCGGGGGGAGGGACACGTAACCTCTATGGCTACACCTTC,CASKNPGGGTRNLYGYTF,-,TRBJ1-2,TRBV28,-
TGTGCCAGCAGTTTATCGGGGACAGCGTATACTGAAGCTTTCTTT,CASSLSGTAYTEAFF,TRBD1,TRBJ1-1,TRBV27,-
TGCGCCAGCAGCCTCCCACCGGGAACATTTAACCCCTATGGCTACACCTTC,CASSLPPGTFNPYGYTF,-,TRBJ1-2,TRBV4-1,-
TGTGCCAGCAGCCAAAGAGGGGGTTTTGGCTACACCTTC,CASSQRGGFGYTF,-,TRBJ1-2,TRBV5-6,-
TGTGCCAGCAGCTTAGTCTTGGAGCAGTACTTC,CASSLVLEQYF,-,TRBJ2-7,TRBV11-3,-
TGTGCCAGCAGCCGGGACAGGCTGTCTTCACCCCTCCACTTT,CASSRDRLSSPLHF,TRBD1,TRBJ1-6,TRBV7-2,-
TGCGCCAGCAGCCAGGGACTAGCGGGGGGTACTATACAAGAGACCCAGTACTTC,CASSQGLAGGTIQETQYF,TRBD2,TRBJ2-5,TRBV4-3,-
TGTGCCAGCAGCCAAGTTTTAAATGAAAAACTGTTTTTT,CASSQVLNEKLFF,-,TRBJ1-4,TRBV4-2,-
TGTGCCAGCAGCTTACGACAGATTAACACTGAAGCTTTCTTT,CASSLRQINTEAFF,-,TRBJ1-1,TRBV7-6,-
TGTGCCAGCAGCTTGATTGCCAGGAACACTGAAGCTTTCTTT,CASSLIARNTEAFF,-,TRBJ1-1,TRBV5-6,-